This entry concerns a single T cell receptor (beta chain). Generated by immunoSEQ multiplex PCR, the TCRdb table keeps only in-frame clones and is missing some. The sample includes 65,000 to 85,000 clones, roughly 90% seen only once; the top ten take about 8.3%. This entry comes from a study of OX40 agonist ivuxolimab in advanced cancers. Background on the study: The patients received agonistic anti-OX40 (CD134) antibody ivuxolimab. Patients with hepatocellular carcinoma, melanoma, renal cell or head and neck cancer made up the dose-escalation patients.

V was cut by 3 bases and J by 8 bases, with 11 bases left in between. This CDR3 has 14 residues. Looked up from germline, CDR1 is MNHEY and CDR2 is SMNVEV (reference sequence). This chain uses TRBV27 with TRBJ1-6, with a possible D match to TRBD1 (5 bases). The sample here was CD4+ or CD8+ T cells sorted from blood, taken in a trial of the OX40 agonist ivuxolimab. The receptor's source is an adult with an advanced solid tumor such as melanoma, head and neck, liver or kidney cancer. CDR3 bases: TGTGCCAGCAGTTTTCCAGGGTCCCATTCACCCCTCCACTTT. Translated, it gives CASSFPGSHSPLHF.